In this sample, the clone carrying this TCR beta chain turned up many times. What it binds is not known. The entry originates in a study of T cells in Graves' hyperthyroidism and ophthalmopathy. Overall study results and limits: Most clonotypes expanded in thyroid above 0.001 were likewise present in blood. Through a model of 13 V-J features, ophthalmopathy was separated from stable hyperthyroidism.

Calling Graves' hyperthyroidism stable meant ophthalmopathy did not progress within 18 months. The TCR beta CDR3 regions underwent amplification using RNA transcripts as the source. The study used the HTBI primer set for a first-round RT-PCR of the TCR CDR3. TCRdb analysed the multiplex PCR reads with MiXCR anew, one entry per CDR3 protein. The sample lists fewer than 700,000 distinct CDR3 sequences; 15% to 20% were seen once. This receptor was taken from a woman under 40 with Graves' hyperthyroidism. The specimen was blood.

The CDR3 is CASRRTGISYNEQFF. The DNA of the CDR3 is TGTGCCAGCAGAAGGACAGGGATCTCCTACAATGAGCAGTTCTTC. The J gene is TRBJ2-1, the V gene TRBV27, with 8 bases matching TRBD1. This CDR3 comprises 15 residues. CDR1 is MNHEY, CDR2 SMNVEV, per germline (reference sequence). V shed 6 bases, J shed 0 bases, and the junction held 4 bases outside the gene matches.